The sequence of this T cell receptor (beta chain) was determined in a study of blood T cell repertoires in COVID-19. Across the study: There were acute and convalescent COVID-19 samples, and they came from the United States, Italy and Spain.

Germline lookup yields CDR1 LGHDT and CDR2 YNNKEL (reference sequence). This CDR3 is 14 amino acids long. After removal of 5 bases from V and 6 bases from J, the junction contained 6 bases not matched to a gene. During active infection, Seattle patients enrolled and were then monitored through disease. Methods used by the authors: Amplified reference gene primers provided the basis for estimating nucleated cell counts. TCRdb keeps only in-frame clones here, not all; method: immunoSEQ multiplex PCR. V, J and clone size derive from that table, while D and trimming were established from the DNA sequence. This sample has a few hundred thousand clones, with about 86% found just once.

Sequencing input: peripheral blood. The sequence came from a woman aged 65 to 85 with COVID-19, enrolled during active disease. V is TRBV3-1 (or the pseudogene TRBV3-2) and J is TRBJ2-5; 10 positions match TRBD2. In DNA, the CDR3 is TGTGCCAGCAGCTCAAGCGGGGGGGCCCAGACCCAGTACTTC. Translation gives CASSSSGGAQTQYF.